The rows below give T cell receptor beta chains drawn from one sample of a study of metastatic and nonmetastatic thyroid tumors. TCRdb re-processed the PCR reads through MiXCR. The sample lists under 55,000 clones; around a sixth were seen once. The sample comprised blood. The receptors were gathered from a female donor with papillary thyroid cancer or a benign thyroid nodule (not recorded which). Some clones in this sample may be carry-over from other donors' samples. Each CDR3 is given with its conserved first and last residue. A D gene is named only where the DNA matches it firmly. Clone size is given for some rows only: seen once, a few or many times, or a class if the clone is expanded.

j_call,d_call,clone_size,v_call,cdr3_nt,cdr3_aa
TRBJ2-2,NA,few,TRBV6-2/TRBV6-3,TGTGCCAGCAGTCTGCGACGAAAGATCGGGGAGCCGTTTTTT,CASSLRRKIGEPFF
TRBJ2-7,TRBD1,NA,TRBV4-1,TGCGCCAGCAGCCGACAGGGTGCCTACTACGAGCAGTACTTC,CASSRQGAYYEQYF
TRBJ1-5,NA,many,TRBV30,TGTGCCTGGAGTACTTCTTTCGGGGTACGTGGCAATCAGCCCCAGCATTTT,CAWSTSFGVRGNQPQHF
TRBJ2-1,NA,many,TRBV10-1,TGCGCCAGCAGTGAGTCGACCTACAATGAGCAGTTCTTC,CASSESTYNEQFF
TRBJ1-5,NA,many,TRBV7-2,TGTGCCAGCAGCCCTGACCTCAATCAGCCCCAGCATTTT,CASSPDLNQPQHF
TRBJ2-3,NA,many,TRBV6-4,TGTGCCAGCAGTGAGTTGGCGGTAGCTAGCACAGATACGCAGTATTTT,CASSELAVASTDTQYF
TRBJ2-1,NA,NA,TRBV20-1,TGCAGTGCTAGAAGAGGGGACTACAATGAGCAGTTCTTC,CSARRGDYNEQFF
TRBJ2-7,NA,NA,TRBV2,TGTGCCAGCAGTGAAGTGCACGAGCAGTACTTC,CASSEVHEQYF
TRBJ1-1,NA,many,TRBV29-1,TGCAGCGTACACATGAACACTGAAGCTTTCTTT,CSVHMNTEAFF
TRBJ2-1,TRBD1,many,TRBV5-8,TGTGCCAGCAGCAGCAGGGGGTGGGCATTGGATGAGCAGTTCTTC,CASSSRGWALDEQFF
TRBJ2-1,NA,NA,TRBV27,TGTGCCAGCAGTTCCATGGGACTTGTGACCGTGTACAATGAGCAGTTCTTC,CASSSMGLVTVYNEQFF
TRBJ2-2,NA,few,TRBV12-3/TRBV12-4,TGTGCCAGCAGTTTTGGGGAGATCGGGGAGCTGTTTTTT,CASSFGEIGELFF
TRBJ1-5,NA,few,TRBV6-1,TGTACCAGCAGGGCAGGACAGAGAAATCAGCCCCAGCATTTT,CTSRAGQRNQPQHF
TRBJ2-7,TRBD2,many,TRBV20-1,TGCAGTGCCTTCCTACTAGCGGGTCACTCCTACGAGCAGTACTTC,CSAFLLAGHSYEQYF
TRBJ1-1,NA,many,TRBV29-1,TGCAGCGTTGAAGGTGGACACACTGAAGCTTTCTTT,CSVEGGHTEAFF
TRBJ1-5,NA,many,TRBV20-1,TGCAGTGCCGGACGGTTCAATAGCAATCAGCCCCAGCATTTT,CSAGRFNSNQPQHF
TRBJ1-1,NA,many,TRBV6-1,TGTGCCAGCACCGCAAGGCTGGGGGAAGGGGGCACTGAAGCTTTCTTT,CASTARLGEGGTEAFF
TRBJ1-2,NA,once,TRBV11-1,TGTGCCAGCAGCTTATCGGGTCCAGGTACGATGGATGGCTACACCTTC,CASSLSGPGTMDGYTF
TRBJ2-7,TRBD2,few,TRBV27,TGTGCCAGCAGTCCAGGACTAGCGGGAGTTAAAGAGCAGTACTTC,CASSPGLAGVKEQYF
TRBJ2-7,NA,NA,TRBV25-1,TGTGCCAGCAGTGAAGGCATGGACCTCTCCTACGAGCAGTACTTC,CASSEGMDLSYEQYF
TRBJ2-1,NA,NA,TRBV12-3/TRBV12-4,TGTGCCAGCAGTTTCGGTCGACAGCGCGAGCAGTTCTTC,CASSFGRQREQFF
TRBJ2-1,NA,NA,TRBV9,TGTGCCAGCAGCGTTAGCGGCATTTCCTACAATGAGCAGTTCTTC,CASSVSGISYNEQFF
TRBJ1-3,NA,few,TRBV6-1,TGTGCCAGCAGGATGGACACAATCTCTGGAAACACCATATATTTT,CASRMDTISGNTIYF
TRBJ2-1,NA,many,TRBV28,TGTGCCAGCAGTTTAAGAGGGAACTCGTACAATGAGCAGTTCTTC,CASSLRGNSYNEQFF
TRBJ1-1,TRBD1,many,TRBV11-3,TGTGCCAGCAGCCGTACAGGGGGCACTGAAGCTTTCTTT,CASSRTGGTEAFF
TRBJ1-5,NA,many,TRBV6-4,TGTGCCAGCAGTCCTAGCTACGGTTTGCATCAGCCCCAGCATTTT,CASSPSYGLHQPQHF
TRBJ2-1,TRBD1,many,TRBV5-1,TGCGCCAGCAGCTTGGGAGGGGGCAGGGACAATGAGCAGTTCTTC,CASSLGGGRDNEQFF
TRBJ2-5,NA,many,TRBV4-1,TGCGCCAGCAGCCAATTAACAGGCCAAGAGACCCAGTACTTC,CASSQLTGQETQYF
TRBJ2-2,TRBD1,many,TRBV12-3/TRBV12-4,TGTGCCAGCAGTAAGCAGGGGGCAAACACCGGGGAGCTGTTTTTT,CASSKQGANTGELFF
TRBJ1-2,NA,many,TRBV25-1,TGTGCCAGCAGTGCCCACCTATTTAACTATGGCTACACCTTC,CASSAHLFNYGYTF
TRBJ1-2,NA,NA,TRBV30,TGTGCCTGGGCGAAAGGGGACTTTGGCTACAACTTC,CAWAKGDFGYNF
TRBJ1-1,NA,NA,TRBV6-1,TGTGCCAGCATCCCAGACGGACGGCGGGCTTTCTTT,CASIPDGRRAFF
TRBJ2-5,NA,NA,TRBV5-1,TGCGCCAGCAGCTTGGATCCTATCGGGAGTCCGAGAGAGACCCAGTACTTC,CASSLDPIGSPRETQYF
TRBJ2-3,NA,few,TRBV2,TGTGCCAGTAGTGAAGCTGTCGGGAGCACAGATACGCAGTATTTT,CASSEAVGSTDTQYF
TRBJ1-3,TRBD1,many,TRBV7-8,TGTGCCAGCAGCGGAGGGGACAGGGGACAAACTGGAAACACCATATATTTT,CASSGGDRGQTGNTIYF
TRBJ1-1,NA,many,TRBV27,TGTGCCAGCAGTTTGGGGGTGATGAACACTGAAGCTTTCTTT,CASSLGVMNTEAFF
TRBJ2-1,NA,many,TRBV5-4,TGTGCCAGCAGCTTGGACGGGAGTAACTACAATGAGCAGTTCTTC,CASSLDGSNYNEQFF
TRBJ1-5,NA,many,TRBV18,TGTGCCAGCTCACCAACTCTGAATCAGCCCCAGCATTTT,CASSPTLNQPQHF
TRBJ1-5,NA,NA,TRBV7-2,TGTGCCAGCGGGGACGGGACGAATCAGCCCCAGCATTTT,CASGDGTNQPQHF
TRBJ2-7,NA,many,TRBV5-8,TGTGCCAGCAGCTTTTCCAGGGGCTACGAGCAGTACTTC,CASSFSRGYEQYF
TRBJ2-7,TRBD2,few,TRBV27,TGTACCAGCAGTGAGTTAGCGGGAGGGGCTCGTGAGCAGTACTTC,CTSSELAGGAREQYF
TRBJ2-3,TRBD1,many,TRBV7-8,TGTGCCAGCAGCTTTAGGGGACAGGGAGCCTACACAGATACGCAGTATTTT,CASSFRGQGAYTDTQYF
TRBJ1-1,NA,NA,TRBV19,TGTGCCAGTAGGACGGTGCTAGAGATTAACACTGAAGCTTTCTTT,CASRTVLEINTEAFF
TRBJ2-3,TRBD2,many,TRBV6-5,TGTGCCAGCAGTTTCTGGACTAGCAAGAGCACAGATACGCAGTATTTT,CASSFWTSKSTDTQYF
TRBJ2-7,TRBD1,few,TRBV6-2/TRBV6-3,TGTGCCAGCAGCTACCGGGACAGGGACCCTTCCTACGAGCAGTACTTC,CASSYRDRDPSYEQYF
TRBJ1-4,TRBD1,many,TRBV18,TGTGCCAGCTCACCAGGGGCAGGGGGAAGTGAAAAACTGTTTTTT,CASSPGAGGSEKLFF
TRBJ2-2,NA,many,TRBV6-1,TGTGCCAGCAGTGCAGAGCTTATAGCGAACACCGGGGAGCTGTTTTTT,CASSAELIANTGELFF
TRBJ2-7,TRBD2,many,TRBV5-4,TGTGCCAGCAGCTATCGTAGCGGGGGATCCTACGAGCAGTACTTC,CASSYRSGGSYEQYF
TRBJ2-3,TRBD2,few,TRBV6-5,TGTGCCAGCAGATTAGGACTAGCGGGATGCCCCGCCATACTGGATTTT,CASRLGLAGCPAILDF
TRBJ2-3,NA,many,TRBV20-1,TGCAGTGCTTCTCTTACTAGCACAGATACGCAGTATTTT,CSASLTSTDTQYF
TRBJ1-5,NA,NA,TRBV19,TGTGCCAGTAGTATATCTCCGGACAAAACAGGGTACAGTCAGCCCCAGCATTTT,CASSISPDKTGYSQPQHF
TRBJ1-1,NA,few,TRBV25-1,TGTGCCAGCTCCCCCCAGGATAGGAACACTGAATCTTTCTTT,CASSPQDRNTESFF
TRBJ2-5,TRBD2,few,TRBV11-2,TGTGCCAGCAGCTCGTTTGGGACTAGCGGGAGACGGATGTGGGAGACCCAGTACTTC,CASSSFGTSGRRMWETQYF
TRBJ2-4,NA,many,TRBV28,TGTGCCAGCAGTACCCGGGACGCTGGGTCCAAAAACATTCAGTACTTC,CASSTRDAGSKNIQYF
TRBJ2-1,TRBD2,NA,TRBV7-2,TGTGCCAGCAGCTATACGAGCGGGAGTAGGAATGAGCAGTTCTTC,CASSYTSGSRNEQFF
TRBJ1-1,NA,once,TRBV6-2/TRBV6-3,TGTGCCAGCAGTCCCAATACGGGAGCTTTCTTT,CASSPNTGAFF
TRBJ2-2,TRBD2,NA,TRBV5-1,TGCGCCAGCAGCTTGGAAGGGACTAGCGGTAGCGTAGTCACCGGGGAGCTGTTTTTT,CASSLEGTSGSVVTGELFF
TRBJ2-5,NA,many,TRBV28,TGTGCCAGCAGTTTCTCCGGGACCCAAGAGACCCAGTACTTC,CASSFSGTQETQYF
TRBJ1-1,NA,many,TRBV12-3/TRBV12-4,TGTGCCAGCAGTAGTCCTACAAAGGGGGGTGGGGCTGAAGCTTTCTTT,CASSSPTKGGGAEAFF
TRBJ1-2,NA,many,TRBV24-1,TGTGCCACCAGTGACCCAGGACAGTATGGCTACACCTTC,CATSDPGQYGYTF